These 15 T cell receptor beta chains came from one sample sequenced in a study of blood T cell repertoires in COVID-19 (dated by TCRdb to 2018 to 2021). The method behind the library was the immunoSEQ multiplex PCR assay. TCRdb obtained this table from immuneACCESS and retained in-frame rearrangements with V and J assigned. These tables miss some clones; where compared with another copy, unresolved V genes account for less than half of the shortfall, and the remainder is unexplained. This sample comprises under 200,000 clones, less than 90% of them detected only once. The top ten clonotypes cover about 6.5% of the sample. Material for sequencing was PBMCs or T cells enriched from blood (not recorded which). The receptors derive from a woman between 45 and 65 years old who had recovered from COVID-19.

V usage is TRBV6-5 and J usage is TRBJ1-4, with 10 nucleotides matching TRBD1. Trimming took 6 bases from V and 5 from J; bases not matched to a gene: 6. This CDR3 region has 15 residues. CDR1 MNHEY and CDR2 SVGAGI come from the germline V gene. In nucleotides, the CDR3 is TGTGCCAGCAGCCGACAGGGGGCAATCAATGAAAAACTGTTTTTT. Amino acids: CASSRQGAINEKLFF.

The chain is built from TRBV7-2 and TRBJ2-7; 7 bases are a match to TRBD1. The V gene end was trimmed by 6 bases and the J gene end by 1 base; junction bases not matched to a gene: 12. Germline values: CDR1 SGHTA, CDR2 FQGNSA. This CDR3 comprises 16 residues. The CDR3 spells CASRPRTGTASYEQYF. CDR3 in DNA: TGTGCCAGCAGGCCCCGAACTGGGACAGCGTCCTACGAGCAGTACTTC.

This clone has only one observation. The chain joins TRBV29-1 to TRBJ2-7, with D possibly being TRBD1 (5 bases). The germline V gene encodes CDR1 SQVTM and CDR2 ANQGSEA. V lost 8 bases and J lost 3, with 17 bases in between. This CDR3 comprises 13 residues. In DNA, the CDR3 is TGCAGCTTTGCCAACAGGAGAAACTACGAGCAGTACTTC. The encoded protein is CSFANRRNYEQYF.

The chain recombines TRBV7-8 with TRBJ1-2; 7 nucleotides agree with TRBD1. This CDR3 has 14 residues. Germline loops: CDR1 SGHVS, CDR2 FQNEAQ. V was pared by 5 bases and J by 5 bases, with 8 bases of the junction left unmatched. CDR3 region: CASSPGGRAYGYTF. In DNA, the CDR3 is TGTGCCAGCAGCCCAGGGGGTAGAGCTTATGGCTACACCTTC.

The count of this clone is one. The CDR3 is CASSQIAQERAHRPTDTQYF. The DNA of the CDR3 is TGTGCCAGCAGCCAAATAGCGCAGGAGAGAGCTCACCGACCCACAGATACGCAGTATTTT. This rearrangement joins TRBV28 to TRBJ2-3; D is possibly TRBD2 (5 bases). The CDR3 length is 20 residues. Germline CDR1 MDHEN, CDR2 SYDVKM. V lost 6 bases, J lost 2 bases, and 30 bases lay in between.

The V and J genes are TRBV9 and TRBJ2-7, with 9 bases that match TRBD1. CDR1 is SGDLS, CDR2 YYNGEE, per germline. The CDR3 contains 15 residues. Trimming took 0 bases from V and 5 from J; bases not matched to a gene: 6. Here the CDR3 reads CASSVEGQGFDEQYF. The CDR3 nucleotides are TGTGCCAGCAGCGTAGAGGGACAGGGTTTCGACGAGCAGTACTTC.

CDR3 sequence: CASSSGASGPYEQYF. The DNA of the CDR3 is TGTGCCAGCAGTTCAGGGGCTAGCGGGCCATACGAGCAGTACTTC. V is TRBV28 and J is TRBJ2-7; 8 bases agree with TRBD2. The trim removed 4 bases at V and 4 bases at J, leaving 9 bases unmatched. CDR1 MDHEN and CDR2 SYDVKM come from the germline V gene. The CDR3 consists of 15 residues.

The chain is built from TRBV25-1 and TRBJ2-7; perhaps TRBD1 as D (5 bases). Trimming cost V 3 bases and J 2 bases, with 11 bases left between them. CDR3 size: 14 residues. The germline V gene has CDR1 MGHDK and CDR2 SYGVNS. The CDR3 loop is CASSDRVSAYEQYF. The CDR3 DNA follows: TGTGCCAGCAGTGACAGGGTCAGTGCCTACGAGCAGTACTTC.

The J gene is TRBJ2-1, the V gene TRBV29-1; 10 bases align to TRBD2. The CDR3 spans 14 residues. The trim removed 5 bases at V and 7 bases at J, leaving 8 bases unmatched. Per the germline V gene, CDR1 is SQVTM and CDR2 is ANQGSEA. The CDR3, as DNA: TGCAGCGTTAGGACTAGCGGTACATTTAATGAGCAGTTCTTC. This gives the protein CSVRTSGTFNEQFF.

This chain links TRBV15 with TRBJ1-5, with 8 nucleotides matching TRBD1. Germline V gene sequence: CDR1 LNHNV, CDR2 YYDKDF (reference sequence). This CDR3 spans 16 amino acids. J gave up 2 bases and V 4 bases, and 7 bases lay outside the gene matches. In DNA, the CDR3 is TGTGCCACCAGCAAAGACAGGGGAGAGGGCAATCAGCCCCAGCATTTT. Its translation is CATSKDRGEGNQPQHF.

V gene TRBV29-1 combines with J gene TRBJ1-2; 10 nucleotides agree with TRBD1. The J segment lost 0 bases and the V segment lost 0 bases, leaving 4 bases of the junction unmatched. The CDR3 covers 16 residues. Germline V CDR1 and CDR2: SQVTM, ANQGSEA. The CDR3 DNA is TGCAGCGTTGAAGATCCCGACAGGGGGCCTAACTATGGCTACACCTTC. Translation gives CSVEDPDRGPNYGYTF.

The chain has TRBV28 and TRBJ1-5; D might be TRBD1 (6 bases). CDR1 and CDR2 from the germline V gene are MDHEN and SYDVKM. V was clipped by 5 bases and J by 0 bases, with 14 bases between them. This CDR3 is 16 amino acids long. The CDR3 loop is CASSPNSGVSNQPQHF. CDR3 bases: TGTGCCAGCAGTCCCAACTCAGGGGTTAGCAATCAGCCCCAGCATTTT. The full variable domain, in which reference TRBV28 and TRBJ1-5 provide the parts outside the CDR3, is DVKVTQSSRYLVKRTGEKVFLECVQDMDHENMFWYRQDPGLGLRLIYFSYDVKMKEKGDIPEGYSVSREKKERFSLILESASTNQTSMYLCASSPNSGVSNQPQHFGDGTRLSIL.

This chain links TRBV24-1 with TRBJ1-2; 7 bases map to TRBD1. The CDR3 sequence is 15 residues long. Trimming removed 3 bases from V and 3 bases from J; junction bases left unmatched: 6. CDR1 KGHDR and CDR2 SFDVKD come from the germline V gene. The CDR3 bases are TGTGCCACCAGTGATCGGGCTGACAGGGACTATGGCTACACCTTC. Its translation: CATSDRADRDYGYTF.

The chain uses TRBV7-3 and TRBJ2-1, with 7 positions matching TRBD1. Germline CDR1 SGHTA, CDR2 FQGTGA. This CDR3 spans 14 amino acids. The J segment lost 2 bases and the V segment lost 5 bases, leaving 3 bases of the junction unmatched. As DNA, the CDR3 is TGTGCCAGCAGCCCGACAGGGACCTACAATGAGCAGTTCTTC. Protein product: CASSPTGTYNEQFF.

The V call is TRBV6-5, the J call TRBJ2-5, with 8 nucleotides matching TRBD2. The germline V gene has CDR1 MNHEY and CDR2 SVGAGI. V shed 5 bases, J shed 5 bases, and the junction held 10 bases outside the gene matches. CDR3 length: 15 residues. As DNA, the CDR3 is TGTGCCAGCAGTCCCTACGGGACTAGGGGCGAGACCCAGTACTTC. Translation: CASSPYGTRGETQYF.